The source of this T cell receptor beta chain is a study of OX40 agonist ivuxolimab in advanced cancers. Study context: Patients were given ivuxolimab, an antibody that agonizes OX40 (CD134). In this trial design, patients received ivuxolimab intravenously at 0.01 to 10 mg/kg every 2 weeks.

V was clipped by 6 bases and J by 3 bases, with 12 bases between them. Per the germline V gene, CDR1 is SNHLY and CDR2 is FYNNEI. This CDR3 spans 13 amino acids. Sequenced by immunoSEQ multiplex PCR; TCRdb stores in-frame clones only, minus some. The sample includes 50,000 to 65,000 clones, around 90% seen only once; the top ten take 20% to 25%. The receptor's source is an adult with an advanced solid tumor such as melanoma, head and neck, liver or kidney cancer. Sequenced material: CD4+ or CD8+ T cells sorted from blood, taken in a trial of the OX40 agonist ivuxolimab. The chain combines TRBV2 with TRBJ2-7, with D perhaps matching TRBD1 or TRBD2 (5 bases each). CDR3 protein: CASSEGSNYEQYF. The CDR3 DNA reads TGTGCCAGCAGCGAGGGGAGTAACTACGAGCAGTACTTC.